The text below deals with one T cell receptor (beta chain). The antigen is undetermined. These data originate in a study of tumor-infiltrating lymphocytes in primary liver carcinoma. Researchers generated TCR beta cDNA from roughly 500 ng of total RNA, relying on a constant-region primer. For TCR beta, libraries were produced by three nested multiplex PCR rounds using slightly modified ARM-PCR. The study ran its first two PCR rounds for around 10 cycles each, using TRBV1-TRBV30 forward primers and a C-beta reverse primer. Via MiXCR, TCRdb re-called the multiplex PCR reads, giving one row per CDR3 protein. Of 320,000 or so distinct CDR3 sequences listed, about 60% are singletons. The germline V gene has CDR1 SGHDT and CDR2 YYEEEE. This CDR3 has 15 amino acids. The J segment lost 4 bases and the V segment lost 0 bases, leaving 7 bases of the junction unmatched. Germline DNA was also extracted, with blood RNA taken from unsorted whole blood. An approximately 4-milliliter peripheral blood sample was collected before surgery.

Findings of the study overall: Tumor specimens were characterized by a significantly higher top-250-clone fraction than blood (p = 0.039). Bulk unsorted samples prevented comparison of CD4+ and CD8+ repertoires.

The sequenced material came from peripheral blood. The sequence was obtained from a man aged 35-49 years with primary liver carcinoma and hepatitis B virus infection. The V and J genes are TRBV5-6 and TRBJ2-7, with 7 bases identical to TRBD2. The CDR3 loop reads CASSLAWGSGYEQYF. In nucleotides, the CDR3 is TGTGCCAGCAGCTTGGCTTGGGGTAGCGGGTACGAGCAGTACTTC.